This T cell receptor (beta chain) was retrieved from a study of T cell repertoires in cytomegalovirus infection. CDR3 size: 14 residues. Germline loops: CDR1 DFQATT, CDR2 SNEGSKA (reference sequence). With V trimmed by 5 bases and J by 2 bases, 6 bases remained unmatched. Overall study results and limits: Totalled public TCR beta family frequency picked out people who carried CMV plus the relevant HLA.

A few counts support this clonotype. The antigen is undetermined. One entry per CDR3 protein results from TCRdb running MiXCR on the reads. The repertoire includes some 150,000 distinct CDR3 sequences, about 6% of them detected once, and more than 15% sits in the top ten. Source material: PBMCs. This sequence joins TRBV20-1 and TRBJ2-3; 8 bases are a match to TRBD2. This TCR was recovered from a human donor in good health (CMV status not recorded). Some clones in this sample may be carry-over from other donors' samples. CDR3 protein: CSAGKAGATDTQYF. The CDR3 nucleotides read TGCAGTGCTGGGAAAGCGGGGGCCACAGATACGCAGTATTTT.